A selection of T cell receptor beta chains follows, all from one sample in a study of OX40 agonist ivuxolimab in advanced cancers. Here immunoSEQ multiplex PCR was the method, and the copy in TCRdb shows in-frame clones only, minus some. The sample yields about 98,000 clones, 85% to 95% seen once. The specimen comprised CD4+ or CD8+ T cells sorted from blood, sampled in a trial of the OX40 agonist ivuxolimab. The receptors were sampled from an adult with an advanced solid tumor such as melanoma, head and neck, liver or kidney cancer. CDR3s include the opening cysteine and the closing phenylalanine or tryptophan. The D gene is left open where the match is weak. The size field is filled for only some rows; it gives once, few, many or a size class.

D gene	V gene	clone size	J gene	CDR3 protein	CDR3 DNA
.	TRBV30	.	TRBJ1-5	CAWNVGGNQPQHF	TGTGCCTGGAATGTTGGTGGCAATCAGCCCCAGCATTTT
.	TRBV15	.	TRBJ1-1	CATSRDYYSKNTEAFF	TGTGCCACCAGCAGAGATTATTACAGCAAGAACACTGAAGCTTTCTTT
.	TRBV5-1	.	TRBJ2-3	CASSLFGLLGTDTQYF	TGCGCCAGCAGCTTATTTGGTTTGCTTGGGACAGATACGCAGTATTTT
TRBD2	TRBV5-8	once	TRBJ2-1	CASSLDVAGGYNEQFF	TGTGCCAGCAGCTTGGATGTCGCGGGGGGGTACAATGAGCAGTTCTTC
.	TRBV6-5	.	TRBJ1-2	CASSSGWGVNYGYTF	TGTGCCAGCAGTTCTGGGTGGGGAGTTAACTATGGCTACACCTTC
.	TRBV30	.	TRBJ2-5	CAWSSFGQKQETQYF	TGTGCCTGGAGTTCTTTTGGACAGAAGCAAGAGACCCAGTACTTC
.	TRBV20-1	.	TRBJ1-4	CSVMRLEKLFF	TGCAGCGTGATGCGGCTCGAAAAACTGTTTTTT
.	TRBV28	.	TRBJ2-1	CASSLQGARPSYNEQFF	TGTGCCAGCAGTTTACAAGGCGCACGCCCCTCCTACAATGAGCAGTTCTTC
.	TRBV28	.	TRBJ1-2	CASSSLIGGVGGYTF	TGTGCCAGCAGTTCCCTGATAGGGGGAGTAGGCGGCTACACCTTC
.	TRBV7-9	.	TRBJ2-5	CASSPQGETQYF	TGTGCCAGCAGCCCCCAGGGAGAGACCCAGTACTTC
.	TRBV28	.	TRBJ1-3	CASSFSGFSGNTIYF	TGTGCCAGCAGTTTTTCCGGGTTCTCTGGAAACACCATATATTTT
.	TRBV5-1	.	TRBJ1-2	CASSLNAGGSYGYTF	TGCGCCAGCAGCCTGAACGCGGGGGGCTCTTATGGCTACACCTTC
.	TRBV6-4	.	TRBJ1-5	CASSDSAGDVQPQHF	TGTGCCAGCAGTGACTCGGCCGGGGATGTCCAGCCCCAGCATTTT
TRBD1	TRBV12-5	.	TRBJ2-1	CASGPGQATIIYNEQFF	TGTGCTAGTGGTCCAGGACAGGCTACTATAATTTACAATGAGCAGTTCTTC
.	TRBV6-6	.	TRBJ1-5	CASLLTGNSNQPQHF	TGTGCCAGCCTACTTACGGGGAATAGCAATCAGCCCCAGCATTTT
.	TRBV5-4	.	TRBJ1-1	CASSLINSLENTEAFF	TGTGCCAGCAGCTTGATTAACTCTCTAGAGAACACTGAAGCTTTCTTT
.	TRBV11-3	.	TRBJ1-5	CASSLEGKGDQPQHF	TGTGCCAGCAGCTTAGAGGGGAAGGGGGATCAGCCCCAGCATTTT
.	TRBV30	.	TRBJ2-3	CAWSDGIADTQYF	TGTGCCTGGAGTGACGGGATCGCAGATACGCAGTATTTT
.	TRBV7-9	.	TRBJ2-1	CASSLTLYNEQFF	TGTGCCAGCAGCCTAACCCTTTACAATGAGCAGTTCTTC
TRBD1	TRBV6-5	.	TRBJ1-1	CASSRTGEAFF	TGTGCCAGCAGCCGGACAGGAGAAGCTTTCTTT
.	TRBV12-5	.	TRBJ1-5	CASGLAASQPQHF	TGTGCTAGTGGTTTGGCGGCCTCCCAGCCCCAGCATTTT
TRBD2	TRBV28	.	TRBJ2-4	CASSFTSGGAGGIQYF	TGTGCCAGCAGTTTCACTAGCGGGGGGGCCGGGGGCATTCAGTACTTC
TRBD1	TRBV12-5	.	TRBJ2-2	CASATRQGGTGELFF	TGTGCTAGTGCCACACGACAGGGTGGCACCGGGGAGCTGTTTTTT
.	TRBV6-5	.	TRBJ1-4	CASSTLGSLGKLFF	TGTGCCAGCAGCACCCTGGGGAGCCTGGGAAAACTGTTTTTT
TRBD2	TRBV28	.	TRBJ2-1	CASSLNRWTSGGPSSYNEQFF	TGTGCCAGCAGTTTAAATAGGTGGACTAGCGGGGGCCCGAGCTCCTACAATGAGCAGTTCTTC
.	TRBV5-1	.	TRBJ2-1	CASSLASNNEQFF	TGCGCCAGCAGCTTGGCAAGCAACAATGAGCAGTTCTTC
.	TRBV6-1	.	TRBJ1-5	CARSEDQPQHF	TGTGCCCGCAGTGAAGATCAGCCCCAGCATTTT
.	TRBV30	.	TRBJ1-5	CAWSKNSNQPQHF	TGTGCCTGGAGCAAAAATAGCAATCAGCCCCAGCATTTT
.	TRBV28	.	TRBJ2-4	CACTGPGDIQYF	TGTGCCTGCACAGGGCCGGGGGACATTCAGTACTTC
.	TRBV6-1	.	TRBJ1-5	CASSENRRQVLSNQPQHF	TGTGCCAGCAGTGAAAATCGGCGACAGGTGCTAAGCAATCAGCCCCAGCATTTT
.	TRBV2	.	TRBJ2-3	CASSAPDTQYF	TGCGCCAGCAGTGCCCCAGATACGCAGTATTTT
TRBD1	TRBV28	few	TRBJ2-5	CASSFRQGTVETQYF	TGTGCCAGCAGTTTTCGACAGGGGACGGTAGAGACCCAGTACTTC
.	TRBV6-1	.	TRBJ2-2	CASSAQNTGELFF	TGTGCCAGCAGTGCACAGAACACCGGGGAGCTGTTTTTT
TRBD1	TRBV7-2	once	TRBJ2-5	CASRDRTGSETQYF	TGTGCCAGCAGAGATAGGACAGGGTCAGAGACCCAGTACTTC
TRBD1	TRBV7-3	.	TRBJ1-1	CASSLTGAATTEAFF	TGTGCCAGCAGCTTGACAGGGGCGGCGACCACTGAAGCTTTCTTT
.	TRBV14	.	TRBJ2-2	CASSLLLNTGELFF	TGTGCCAGCAGCCTTCTGCTGAACACCGGGGAGCTGTTTTTT
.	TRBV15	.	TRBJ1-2	CATSRDIGRANYGYTF	TGTGCCACCAGCAGAGATATCGGCAGGGCTAACTATGGCTACACCTTC
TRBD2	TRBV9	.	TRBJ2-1	CASSAGTSGSPNEQFF	TGTGCCAGCAGCGCCGGGACTAGCGGGAGTCCAAATGAGCAGTTCTTC
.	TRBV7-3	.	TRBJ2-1	CASSPGTYNEQFF	TGTGCCAGCAGCCCAGGAACCTACAATGAGCAGTTCTTC
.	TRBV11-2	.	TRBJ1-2	CASSSGVGYTF	TGTGCCAGCAGCTCAGGGGTCGGCTACACCTTC
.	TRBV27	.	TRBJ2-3	CASRRWGQSTDTQYF	TGTGCCAGCAGACGATGGGGACAAAGCACAGATACGCAGTATTTT
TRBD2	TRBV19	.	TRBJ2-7	CASSIGGGRYEQYF	TGTGCCAGTAGTATCGGCGGGGGGAGGTACGAGCAGTACTTC
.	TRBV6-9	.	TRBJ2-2	CASSYQGKATGELFF	TGTGCCAGCAGTTACCAGGGCAAGGCCACCGGGGAGCTGTTTTTT
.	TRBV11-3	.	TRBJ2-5	CASSLGPGGVGETQYF	TGTGCCAGCAGCTTAGGGCCCGGCGGGGTCGGAGAGACCCAGTACTTC
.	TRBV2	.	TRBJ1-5	CASSLDGLGGNQPQHF	TGTGCCAGCAGTCTCGATGGGCTTGGGGGCAATCAGCCCCAGCATTTT
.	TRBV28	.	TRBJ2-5	CASSFSETQYF	TGTGCCAGCAGTTTCTCCGAGACCCAGTACTTC
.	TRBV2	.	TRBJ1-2	CASTLTTSRGGYTF	TGTGCCAGCACCCTCACGACCTCTCGGGGTGGCTACACCTTC
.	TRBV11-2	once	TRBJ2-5	CASSLDRETQYF	TGTGCCAGCAGCTTAGATCGGGAGACCCAGTACTTC